This is a list of T cell receptor beta chains from one sample in a study of metastatic and nonmetastatic thyroid tumors. Through MiXCR, TCRdb re-clonotyped the PCR reads. Of 3,000 to 4,000 clones listed, 35% to 45% are singletons. Specimen: adjacent normal tissue. The receptors here all came from a male donor with papillary thyroid cancer or a benign thyroid nodule (not recorded which). Some clones in this sample may be carry-over from other donors' samples. CDR3s include the opening cysteine and the closing phenylalanine or tryptophan.

j_call v_call cdr3_aa
TRBJ2-3 TRBV20-1 CSARDHRGTDTQYF
TRBJ1-4 TRBV10-2 CASSVSSTNEKLFF
TRBJ1-6 TRBV6-1 CASSRGQIEPLHF
TRBJ1-6 TRBV6-2/TRBV6-3 CASSTRSGGFSPLHF
TRBJ2-5 TRBV6-1 CASNLIAGGQETQYF
TRBJ1-1 TRBV5-1 CASSPEDFGYMNTEAFF
TRBJ2-3 TRBV5-1 CASSWTPGSTDTQYF
TRBJ2-2 TRBV27 CASTRLAGLTGELFF
TRBJ2-5 TRBV6-1 CASSMQQWGTQYF
TRBJ1-6 TRBV27 CASCLVMSGAYNSPLHF
TRBJ2-1 TRBV4-1 CASSQDRTAREYNEQFF
TRBJ2-7 TRBV7-2 CASSFGQGPYEQYF
TRBJ2-1 TRBV20-1 CSARGPKSGRAGEQFF
TRBJ1-5 TRBV19 CASSISSGRQPQHF
TRBJ1-2 TRBV6-5 CAISSLGNFGHDGYTF
TRBJ1-2 TRBV7-9 CASSPSETKYGYTF
TRBJ2-7 TRBV7-8 CASIATGAGEQYF
TRBJ1-5 TRBV12-3/TRBV12-4 CASSGTGENQPQHF
TRBJ2-4 TRBV7-9 CASSSRTGNLAKNIQYF
TRBJ2-1 TRBV6-1 CASRTGSSYNEQFF
TRBJ2-7 TRBV10-2 CASSDIAGAPEQYF
TRBJ1-6 TRBV6-1 CASSPRGGSYNSPLHF
TRBJ2-3 TRBV2 CASRTLTSGRTDTQYF
TRBJ2-5 TRBV7-9 CASSLGGGARGETQYF
TRBJ2-1 TRBV28 CASSLGLAGGSGWDNEQFF
TRBJ1-5 TRBV10-1 CASRNQPQHF
TRBJ2-2 TRBV7-2 CASSLGAGGTGELFF
TRBJ1-2 TRBV2 CASSDRMDYGYTF
TRBJ1-4 TRBV28 CASSLGLGGLNEKLFF
TRBJ1-1 TRBV27 CASSLYKNTEAFF
TRBJ1-4 TRBV6-5 CASNTLREKLFF
TRBJ2-7 TRBV7-3 CASSLYTGSYEQYF
TRBJ1-5 TRBV19 CASSNRVVISGSNQPQHF
TRBJ1-1 TRBV11-2 CASSLIAGTPGAFF
TRBJ2-7 TRBV11-2 CASSFYQTSGINEQYF
TRBJ1-4 TRBV19 CASSIEGRSSNEKLFF
TRBJ2-3 TRBV6-2/TRBV6-3 CASSYSRGGTDTQYF
TRBJ1-3 TRBV3-1 CASSQGSGTGNTIYF
TRBJ2-5 TRBV12-3/TRBV12-4 CASSLRSTEAGTQYF
TRBJ2-7 TRBV6-1 CASSEAPDRPSSYEQYF
TRBJ1-1 TRBV18 CASSPGKSGRAAEAFF
TRBJ1-2 TRBV6-1 CASMRGQGADGYTF
TRBJ2-2 TRBV28 CASTSAGHHTGELFF
TRBJ2-1 TRBV2 CASSAPSGPYNEQFF
TRBJ2-7 TRBV7-8 CASSLRTSGSSYEQYF
TRBJ1-2 TRBV6-2/TRBV6-3 CASSRSGHGYTF
TRBJ2-4 TRBV27 CASSSTYSVRGKNIQYF
TRBJ2-7 TRBV20-1 CSARTTSGINEQYF
TRBJ1-2 TRBV6-1 CASSPQTGAAYGYTF
TRBJ1-1 TRBV6-1 CASRIGVATEAFF
TRBJ2-7 TRBV5-6 CASSLAGSGRAYGEQYF
TRBJ2-1 TRBV27 CASKGPGAYNEQFF
TRBJ2-3 TRBV11-2 CASSLVAGAATDTQYF
TRBJ2-1 TRBV4-2 CASSVNSGRAYNEQFF
TRBJ1-5 TRBV28 CASTQGAFNQPQHF
TRBJ2-3 TRBV28 CASSGREGSTDTQYF
TRBJ1-2 TRBV7-9 CASSSAGANYGYTF
TRBJ2-5 TRBV5-5 CASSFSTGGGQETQYF
TRBJ2-2 TRBV27 CASRTSSLNTGELFF
TRBJ1-2 TRBV20-1 CSARTWTGHYYGYTF